This T cell receptor (beta chain) was observed in a study of glioma-infiltrating T cells after dendritic cell vaccination. Background on the study: The vaccine used monocyte-derived dendritic cells pulsed overnight with autologous tumor lysate. Study-wide findings and caveats: Only a small number of patients had complete blood and tumor samples.

Sample time point: after dendritic cell vaccination, including at tumor progression/relapse. Isocitrate dehydrogenase mutation was absent in all glioblastoma patients. Before vaccination, two weeks after the third vaccination, and at progression, PBMC were collected. This clone was counted once. Its antigen is not known. The germline V gene has CDR1 SGHRS and CDR2 YFSETQ. The CDR3 covers 16 residues. V gave up 0 bases and J gave up 3 bases; unmatched junction bases: 5. Profiling relied on immunoSEQ multiplex PCR, and the TCRdb table lists in-frame clones only, not all of them. The sample records about 110,000 clones, 90% being singletons.

V gene TRBV5-1 combines with J gene TRBJ2-5; TRBD2 matches 10 bases. The TCR comes from a human donor with glioblastoma. The material was blood, obtained after dendritic cell vaccination. CDR3 sequence (DNA): TGCGCCAGCAGCTTGGTCCCTAGCGGGGGTGAAGAGACCCAGTACTTC. This codes for CASSLVPSGGEETQYF.